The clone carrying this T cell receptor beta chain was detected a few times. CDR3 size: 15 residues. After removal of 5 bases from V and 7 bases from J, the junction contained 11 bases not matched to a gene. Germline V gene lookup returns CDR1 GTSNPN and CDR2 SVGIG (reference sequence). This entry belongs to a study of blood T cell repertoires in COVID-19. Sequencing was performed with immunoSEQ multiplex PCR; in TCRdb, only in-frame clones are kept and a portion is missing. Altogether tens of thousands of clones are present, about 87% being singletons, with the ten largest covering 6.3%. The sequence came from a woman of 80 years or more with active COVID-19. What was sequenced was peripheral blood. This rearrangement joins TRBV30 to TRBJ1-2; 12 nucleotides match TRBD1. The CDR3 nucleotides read TGTGCCTGGGGACCGGGACAGGGGGCTGTAGGTGGCTACACCTTC. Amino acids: CAWGPGQGAVGGYTF.